These 6 T cell receptor beta chains were all obtained from the same sample, sequenced in a study of shared clonotypes between healthy human individuals. The repertoire was sequenced with immunoSEQ multiplex PCR; TCRdb's copy has only in-frame clones and lacks some. The sample records about 610,000 clones, 95% to 98% being singletons. Sample: naive CD4+ T cells sorted from blood. Subset in this sample: CD45RA+ positively selected. All receptors come from a woman in her twenties or thirties in good health.

The rearrangement joins TRBV5-1 to TRBJ2-2, with D possibly matching TRBD1 (6 bases). The ends were cut back, 1 base at V and 4 bases at J, with 17 bases in the middle. CDR3 length: 17 residues. Germline CDR1 reads SGHRS; CDR2 reads YFSETQ. CDR3 in amino acids: CASSLRRPGTSTGELFF. CDR3 nucleotide sequence: TGCGCCAGCAGCTTGCGGCGTCCCGGGACAAGCACCGGGGAGCTGTTTTTT. The full variable domain, rest sourced from reference TRBV5-1 and TRBJ2-2, is KAGVTQTPRYLIKTRGQQVTLSCSPISGHRSVSWYQQTPGQGLQFLFEYFSETQRNKGNFPGRFSGRQFSNSRSEMNVSTLELGDSALYLCASSLRRPGTSTGELFFGEGSRLTVL.

The chain couples TRBV30 to TRBJ2-3; TRBD1 aligns across 8 bases. With 5 bases clipped from V and 4 bases from J, the junction kept 8 bases outside the gene matches. The CDR3 runs to 14 residues. Germline loops: CDR1 GTSNPN, CDR2 SVGIG (reference sequence). For the CDR3, the DNA is TGTGCCTGGGCTAACGGACAGGGCCCAGATACGCAGTATTTT. Translated: CAWANGQGPDTQYF.

Regarding this clone: Other DNA sequences in this specimen translate into the identical CDR3. The chain employs TRBV5-1 and TRBJ2-1, with D tentatively TRBD2 (5 bases). V gave up 4 bases and J gave up 0 bases, with 11 bases separating them. The CDR3 covers 15 residues. Germline V gene data show CDR1 as SGHRS and CDR2 as YFSETQ. CDR3: CASSGSGSSYNEQFF. CDR3 DNA: TGCGCCAGCAGCGGGAGCGGCAGCTCCTACAATGAGCAGTTCTTC.

The rearrangement uses TRBV6-1 and TRBJ2-2, with D possibly being TRBD1 (6 bases). The CDR3 is 15 residues long. V was shortened by 5 bases and J by 4 bases, with 14 bases between the two germline ends. Germline CDR1 is MNHNS and CDR2 is SASEGT. As DNA, the CDR3 is TGTGCCAGCAGTCGACAGGATGGGACCACCGGGGAGCTGTTTTTT. It translates to CASSRQDGTTGELFF.

This clone has only one observation. The chain uses TRBV9 and TRBJ2-3; the match to TRBD2 covers 7 bases. CDR1 and CDR2 (germline): SGDLS, YYNGEE. The CDR3 totals 16 residues. Losses at the gene ends were 0 bases for V and 0 bases for J; bases not matched to a gene: 4. This CDR3 is CASSVGSGTSTDTQYF. In DNA, the CDR3 is TGTGCCAGCAGCGTAGGGAGCGGGACTAGCACAGATACGCAGTATTTT.

The genes are TRBV28 and TRBJ2-7, with D perhaps assigned TRBD1 or TRBD2 (5 bases each). Germline values: CDR1 MDHEN, CDR2 SYDVKM. This CDR3 region has 17 residues. Trimming cost V 6 bases and J 0 bases, with 21 bases left between them. The CDR3 loop is CASRNRPRDGISYEQYF. CDR3 DNA: TGTGCCAGCAGGAACAGACCACGGGACGGTATCTCCTACGAGCAGTACTTC. The variable domain in full, with the rest retrieved from reference TRBV28 and TRBJ2-7, is DVKVTQSSRYLVKRTGEKVFLECVQDMDHENMFWYRQDPGLGLRLIYFSYDVKMKEKGDIPEGYSVSREKKERFSLILESASTNQTSMYLCASRNRPRDGISYEQYFGPGTRLTVT.